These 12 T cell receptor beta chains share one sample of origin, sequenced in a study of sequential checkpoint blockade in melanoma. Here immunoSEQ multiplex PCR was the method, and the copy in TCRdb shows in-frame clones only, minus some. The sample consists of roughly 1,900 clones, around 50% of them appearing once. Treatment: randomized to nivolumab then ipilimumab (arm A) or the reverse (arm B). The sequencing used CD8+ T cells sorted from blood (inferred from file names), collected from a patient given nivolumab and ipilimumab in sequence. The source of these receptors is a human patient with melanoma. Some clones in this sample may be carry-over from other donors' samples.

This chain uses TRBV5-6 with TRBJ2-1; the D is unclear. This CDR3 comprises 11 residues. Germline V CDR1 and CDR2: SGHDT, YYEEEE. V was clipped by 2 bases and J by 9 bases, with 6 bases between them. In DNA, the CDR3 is TGTGCCAGCAGCTTAGCGCTTGAGCAGTTCTTC. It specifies CASSLALEQFF.

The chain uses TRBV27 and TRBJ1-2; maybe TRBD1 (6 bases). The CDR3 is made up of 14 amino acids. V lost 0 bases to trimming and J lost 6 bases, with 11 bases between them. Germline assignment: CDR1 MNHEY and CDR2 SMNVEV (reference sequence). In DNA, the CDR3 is TGTGCCAGCAGTTTATCCTCAGGGGCCCATGGCTACACCTTC. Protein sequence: CASSLSSGAHGYTF.

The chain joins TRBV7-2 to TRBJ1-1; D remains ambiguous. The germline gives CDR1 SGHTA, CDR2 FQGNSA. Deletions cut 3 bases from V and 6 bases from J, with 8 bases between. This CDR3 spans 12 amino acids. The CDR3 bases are TGTGCCAGCAGCTTTTACCAGTCTGAAGCTTTCTTT. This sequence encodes CASSFYQSEAFF.

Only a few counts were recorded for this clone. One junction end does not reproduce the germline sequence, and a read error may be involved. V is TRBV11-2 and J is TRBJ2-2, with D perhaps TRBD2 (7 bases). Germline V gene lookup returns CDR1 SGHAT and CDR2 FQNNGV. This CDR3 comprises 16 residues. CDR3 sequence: CASTPGLGGNTGELFF. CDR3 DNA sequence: TGCGCCAGCACCCCCGGACTAGGGGGGAACACCGGGGAGCTGTTTTTT.

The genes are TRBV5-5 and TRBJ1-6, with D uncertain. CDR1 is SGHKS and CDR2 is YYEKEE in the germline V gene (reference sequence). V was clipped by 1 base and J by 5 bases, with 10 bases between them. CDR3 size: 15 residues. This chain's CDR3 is CASSLPGSDNSPLHF. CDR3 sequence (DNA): TGTGCCAGCAGCTTGCCGGGAAGCGATAATTCACCCCTCCACTTT. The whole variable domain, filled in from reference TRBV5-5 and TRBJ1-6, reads DAGVTQSPTHLIKTRGQQVTLRCSPISGHKSVSWYQQVLGQGPQFIFQYYEKEERGRGNFPDRFSARQFPNYSSELNVNALLLGDSALYLCASSLPGSDNSPLHFGNGTRLTVT.

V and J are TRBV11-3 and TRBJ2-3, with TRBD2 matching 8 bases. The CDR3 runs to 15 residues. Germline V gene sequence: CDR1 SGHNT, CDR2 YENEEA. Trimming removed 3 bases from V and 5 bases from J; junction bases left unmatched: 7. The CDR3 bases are TGTGCCAGCAGCTTGACGGGGGGGCCGGGAGATACGCAGTATTTT. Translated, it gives CASSLTGGPGDTQYF.

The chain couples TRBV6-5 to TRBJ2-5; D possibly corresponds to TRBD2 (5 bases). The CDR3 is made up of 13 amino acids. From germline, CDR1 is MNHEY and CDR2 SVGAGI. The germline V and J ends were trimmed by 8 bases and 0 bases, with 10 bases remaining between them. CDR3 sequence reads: CASGIGDQETQYF. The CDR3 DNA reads TGTGCCAGCGGCATCGGGGACCAAGAGACCCAGTACTTC.

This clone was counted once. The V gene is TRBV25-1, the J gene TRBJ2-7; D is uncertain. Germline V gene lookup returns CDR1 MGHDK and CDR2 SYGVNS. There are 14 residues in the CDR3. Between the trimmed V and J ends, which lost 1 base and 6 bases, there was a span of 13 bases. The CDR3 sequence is CASSESGRISEQYF. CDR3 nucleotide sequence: TGTGCCAGCAGTGAATCTGGCAGGATAAGCGAGCAGTACTTC.

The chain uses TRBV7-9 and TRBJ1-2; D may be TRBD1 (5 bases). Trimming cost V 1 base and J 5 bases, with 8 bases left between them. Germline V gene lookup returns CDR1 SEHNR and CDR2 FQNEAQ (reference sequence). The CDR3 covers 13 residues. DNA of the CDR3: TGTGCCAGCAGCTTAGGGACATTATATGGCTACACCTTC. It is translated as CASSLGTLYGYTF.

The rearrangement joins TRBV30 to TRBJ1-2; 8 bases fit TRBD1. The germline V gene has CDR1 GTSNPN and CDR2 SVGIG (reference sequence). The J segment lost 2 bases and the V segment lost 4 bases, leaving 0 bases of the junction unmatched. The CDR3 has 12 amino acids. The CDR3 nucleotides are TGTGCCTGGAACAGGGGGAACTATGGCTACACCTTC. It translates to CAWNRGNYGYTF.

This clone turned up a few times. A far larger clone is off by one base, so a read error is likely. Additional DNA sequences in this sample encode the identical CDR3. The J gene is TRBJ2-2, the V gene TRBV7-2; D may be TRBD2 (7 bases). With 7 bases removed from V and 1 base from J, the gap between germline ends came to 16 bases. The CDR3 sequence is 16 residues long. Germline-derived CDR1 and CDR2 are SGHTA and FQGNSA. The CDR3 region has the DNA TGTGCCAGCACCCCCGGACTAGGGGGGAACACCGGGGAGCTGTTTTTT. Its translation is CASTPGLGGNTGELFF.

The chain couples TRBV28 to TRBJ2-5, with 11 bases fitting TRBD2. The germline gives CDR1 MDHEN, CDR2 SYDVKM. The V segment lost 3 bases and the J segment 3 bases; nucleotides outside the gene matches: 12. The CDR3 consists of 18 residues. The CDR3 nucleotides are TGTGCCAGCAGTTTGGTGTCTAGCGGGGGGACCATAGAAGAGACCCAGTACTTC. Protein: CASSLVSSGGTIEETQYF.